These 29 T cell receptor beta chains were all obtained from the same sample, sequenced in a study of blood T cell repertoires in COVID-19. Here immunoSEQ multiplex PCR was the method, and the copy in TCRdb shows in-frame clones only, minus some. The table includes 200,000 or so clones, around 86% detected once. The sample was peripheral blood. Source of these receptors: a man aged 60 to 69 who had recovered from COVID-19.

The rearrangement links TRBV27 to TRBJ2-7, with D maybe TRBD1 (6 bases). Trimming removed 6 bases at V and 3 bases at J, with 21 bases between. In germline, CDR1 is MNHEY, CDR2 SMNVEV (reference sequence). This CDR3 comprises 16 residues. CDR3 bases: TGTGCCAGCAGGACCTTCCGGACTCGGACAGTCTACGAGCAGTACTTC. Amino acid sequence: CASRTFRTRTVYEQYF.

The CDR3 DNA follows: TGTGCCAGCAGGAGGGGCGGGAGGGCCTCCGAGCAGTACTTC. As protein: CASRRGGRASEQYF. This chain links TRBV27 with TRBJ2-7, with TRBD2 matching over 9 bases. Germline V gene lookup returns CDR1 MNHEY and CDR2 SMNVEV (reference sequence). J was trimmed by 6 bases and V by 6 bases; bases with no gene match: 9. This CDR3 has 14 amino acids.

J is TRBJ2-7 and V is TRBV2; D is possibly TRBD2 (5 bases). Germline CDR1 SNHLY, CDR2 FYNNEI. The V end lost 8 bases, the J end lost 1 base, and 12 bases lay between the germline ends. This CDR3 has 13 amino acids. In DNA form, the CDR3 reads TGTGCCAGCGCCGGGCGGGTTTCCTACGAGCAGTACTTC. It yields the protein CASAGRVSYEQYF.

This clone was counted between two and nine times. This chain links TRBV5-1 with TRBJ2-7; TRBD2 might be the D (6 bases). The CDR3 has 15 amino acids. Germline CDR1 reads SGHRS; CDR2 reads YFSETQ. The V end lost 0 bases, the J end lost 4 bases, and 14 bases lay between the germline ends. DNA for the CDR3: TGCGCCAGCAGCTTGGTTCTCGGGACTTCTTACGAGCAGTACTTC. Amino acids: CASSLVLGTSYEQYF.

This clone has more than one count but fewer than ten. This chain connects TRBV7-6 to TRBJ1-5, with D hard to call. Per the germline V gene, CDR1 is SGHVS and CDR2 is FNYEAQ. Trimming took off 1 base at V and 4 bases at J, with 5 bases between the two ends. The CDR3 spans 13 residues. CDR3 DNA sequence: TGTGCCAGCAGCTTAGGGGCTAATCAGCCCCAGCATTTT. Translated: CASSLGANQPQHF.

The chain combines TRBV28 with TRBJ2-3; tentatively, D is TRBD2 (5 bases). Trimming pared 2 bases from V and 5 bases from J, leaving 11 bases between. Germline assignment: CDR1 MDHEN and CDR2 SYDVKM. The CDR3 is 14 residues long. CDR3 nucleotides: TGTGCCAGCAGTTTACCGGGGAGACGAGATACGCAGTATTTT. This translates into CASSLPGRRDTQYF.

V and J are TRBV4-1 and TRBJ1-2; TRBD1 matches 7 bases. Germline V gives CDR1 MGHRA, CDR2 YSYEKL. The J segment lost 4 bases and the V segment lost 3 bases, leaving 5 bases of the junction unmatched. This CDR3 comprises 14 residues. CDR3 residues: CASSHHRTGYGYTF. CDR3 DNA: TGCGCCAGCAGCCATCATAGGACAGGCTATGGCTACACCTTC.

The rearrangement joins TRBV6-5 to TRBJ2-1; 10 nucleotides align to TRBD2. CDR3 size: 16 residues. The ends lost 4 bases at V and 2 bases at J; junction bases unmatched: 5. Looked up from germline, CDR1 is MNHEY and CDR2 is SVGAGI. CDR3 nucleotides: TGTGCCAGCAGTTGGACTAGCGGAGGCACCTACAATGAGCAGTTCTTC. This gives the protein CASSWTSGGTYNEQFF.

The chain carries TRBV28 and TRBJ2-3; TRBD2 might be the D (6 bases). Trimming removed 4 bases from V and 5 bases from J, with 13 bases in between. The CDR3 is 14 residues long. Germline V gives CDR1 MDHEN, CDR2 SYDVKM. The CDR3 protein is CASSSWDFRDTQYF. CDR3 sequence (DNA): TGTGCCAGCAGTTCCTGGGACTTCCGAGATACGCAGTATTTT. Full variable domain (outside the CDR3, taken from reference TRBV28 and TRBJ2-3): DVKVTQSSRYLVKRTGEKVFLECVQDMDHENMFWYRQDPGLGLRLIYFSYDVKMKEKGDIPEGYSVSREKKERFSLILESASTNQTSMYLCASSSWDFRDTQYFGPGTRLTVL.

The chain recombines TRBV19 with TRBJ1-1; TRBD1 matches 10 bases. Germline CDR1 reads LNHDA; CDR2 reads SQIVND (reference sequence). With 5 bases clipped from V and 3 bases from J, the junction kept 3 bases outside the gene matches. This CDR3 comprises 14 residues. CDR3 DNA sequence: TGTGCCAGTAGTCGACAGGGGGCAGACACTGAAGCTTTCTTT. It encodes CASSRQGADTEAFF. Together with reference TRBV19 and TRBJ1-1, the CDR3 gives the full variable domain: DGGITQSPKYLFRKEGQNVTLSCEQNLNHDAMYWYRQDPGQGLRLIYYSQIVNDFQKGDIAEGYSVSREKKESFPLTVTSAQKNPTAFYLCASSRQGADTEAFFGQGTRLTVV.

V gene TRBV5-6 combines with J gene TRBJ1-4; 10 positions agree with TRBD1. CDR3 length: 15 residues. The J segment lost 7 bases and the V segment lost 1 base, leaving 4 bases of the junction unmatched. In germline, CDR1 is SGHDT, CDR2 YYEEEE. In DNA form, the CDR3 reads TGTGCCAGCAGCTTGAGGTGGACAGGGGGTGAAAAACTGTTTTTT. Its protein is CASSLRWTGGEKLFF.

The J gene is TRBJ1-2, the V gene TRBV19; D not resolved. Trimming shortened V by 6 bases and J by 8 bases, and 13 bases separated the two germline ends. The V gene's germline CDR1 is LNHDA and CDR2 SQIVND (reference sequence). The CDR3 covers 12 residues. The CDR3: CASRRDGYGYTF. The CDR3 region has the DNA TGTGCCAGTAGAAGAGACGGGTACGGCTACACCTTC.

Here the CDR3 reads CASSRGNEKLFF. CDR3 DNA sequence: TGTGCCAGCTCACGCGGAAATGAAAAACTGTTTTTT. J is TRBJ1-4 and V is TRBV18; D remains unclear. V lost 4 bases and J lost 5, with 5 bases in between. The CDR3 is 12 amino acids. Per germline, CDR1 KGHSH and CDR2 LQKENI.

This clone was observed once. The chain employs TRBV11-1 and TRBJ2-4; 10 bases match TRBD1. Germline CDR1 reads SGHAT; CDR2 reads FQDESV (reference sequence). The V and J ends lost 5 bases and 6 bases, in that order; junction bases with no gene match: 4. CDR3 length equals 14 residues. This CDR3 is CASSIRDRGNIQYF. CDR3 nucleotide sequence: TGTGCCAGCAGCATCCGGGACAGGGGAAACATTCAGTACTTC.

CDR3 nucleotides: TGCAGCGTAACACGCGGGGGGTCAACTAATGAAAAACTGTTTTTT. Protein: CSVTRGGSTNEKLFF. The chain employs TRBV29-1 and TRBJ1-4, with D tentatively TRBD1 (5 bases). CDR1 and CDR2 (germline): SQVTM, ANQGSEA. Trimming removed 6 bases from V and 0 bases from J, with 14 bases in between. The CDR3 covers 15 residues. Looking up the rest from reference TRBV29-1 and TRBJ1-4 gives the full variable domain: SAVISQKPSRDICQRGTSLTIQCQVDSQVTMMFWYRQQPGQSLTLIATANQGSEATYESGFVIDKFPISRPNLTFSTLTVSNMSPEDSSIYLCSVTRGGSTNEKLFFGSGTQLSVL.

J is TRBJ2-1 and V is TRBV11-2; 8 bases fit TRBD2. V lost 5 bases to trimming and J lost 5 bases; unmatched junction nucleotides: 11. This CDR3 is built from 16 residues. Germline CDR1 is SGHAT and CDR2 is FQNNGV. The DNA of the CDR3 is TGTGCCAGCAGCCCGCTGGTAGGTAGCGGGAACAATGAGCAGTTCTTC. This translates into CASSPLVGSGNNEQFF.

The V gene is TRBV7-9, the J gene TRBJ1-1; weak D call: TRBD1 (6 bases). The CDR3 is made up of 15 amino acids. The V and J ends lost 5 bases and 4 bases respectively, with 17 bases between them. Germline V gene sequence: CDR1 SEHNR, CDR2 FQNEAQ (reference sequence). CDR3 loop: CASSPAKGGGTEAFF. The CDR3 DNA is TGTGCCAGCAGCCCCGCAAAGGGAGGGGGCACTGAAGCTTTCTTT.

This clone was picked up one time. The rearrangement joins TRBV11-2 to TRBJ1-4; D is unclear. Germline values: CDR1 SGHAT, CDR2 FQNNGV. CDR3 size: 14 residues. V lost 3 bases to trimming and J lost 3 bases, with 8 bases between them. CDR3 sequence: CASSFSSANEKLFF. The CDR3 DNA sequence: TGTGCCAGCAGCTTTAGTTCGGCTAATGAAAAACTGTTTTTT.

This rearrangement joins TRBV2 to TRBJ1-5; tentative D call: TRBD1 (5 bases). The length of the CDR3 is 14 residues. Trimming took 1 base from V and 6 from J, leaving 10 bases between them. In germline, CDR1 is SNHLY, CDR2 FYNNEI. The CDR3 protein is CASSEGGAFQPQHF. The CDR3 region has the DNA TGTGCCAGCAGTGAAGGTGGGGCTTTTCAGCCCCAGCATTTT.

V gene TRBV24-1 combines with J gene TRBJ2-5, with 7 bases that match TRBD1. The germline V gene has CDR1 KGHDR and CDR2 SFDVKD. This CDR3 has 16 residues. V was pared by 3 bases and J by 3 bases, with 9 bases of the junction left unmatched. CDR3 amino acids: CATSDVARQGKETQYF. CDR3 bases: TGTGCCACCAGTGATGTGGCTAGACAGGGTAAAGAGACCCAGTACTTC.

The chain links TRBV29-1 to TRBJ1-1; 9 bases align to TRBD1. The CDR3 sequence is 12 residues long. CDR1 and CDR2 from the germline V gene are SQVTM and ANQGSEA. V trimming: 7 bases; J trimming: 4 bases; junction bases outside the gene matches: 4. CDR3 DNA: TGCAGCGCCCTGGACAGGGGCACTGAAGCTTTCTTT. Encoded protein: CSALDRGTEAFF. The whole variable domain, remainder taken from reference TRBV29-1 and TRBJ1-1, is SAVISQKPSRDICQRGTSLTIQCQVDSQVTMMFWYRQQPGQSLTLIATANQGSEATYESGFVIDKFPISRPNLTFSTLTVSNMSPEDSSIYLCSALDRGTEAFFGQGTRLTVV.

This sequence joins TRBV30 and TRBJ2-5; 8 nucleotides agree with TRBD2. Germline assignment: CDR1 GTSNPN and CDR2 SVGIG (reference sequence). J gave up 1 base and V 2 bases, and 9 bases lay outside the gene matches. The CDR3 extends over 16 amino acids. CDR3: CAWSKGSSGFQETQYF. In nucleotides, the CDR3 is TGTGCCTGGAGTAAGGGATCTAGCGGGTTCCAAGAGACCCAGTACTTC. The full variable domain, completed using reference TRBV30 and TRBJ2-5, is SQTIHQWPATLVQPVGSPLSLECTVEGTSNPNLYWYRQAAGRGLQLLFYSVGIGQISSEVPQNLSASRPQDRQFILSSKKLLLSDSGFYLCAWSKGSSGFQETQYFGPGTRLLVL.

This clone was recorded only once. This CDR3 is CASRTGISGNTIYF. The CDR3 DNA is TGTGCCAGCAGGACAGGGATCTCTGGAAACACCATATATTTT. This chain connects TRBV6-5 to TRBJ1-3, with 7 bases lining up with TRBD1. The CDR3 is 14 residues long. Trimming removed 6 bases from V and 0 bases from J; junction bases left unmatched: 2. Germline V gene lookup returns CDR1 MNHEY and CDR2 SVGAGI.

The chain has TRBV6-6 and TRBJ2-3; D call uncertain. Germline V gene sequence: CDR1 MNHNY, CDR2 SVGAGI (reference sequence). The CDR3 has 16 residues. V lost 0 bases to trimming and J lost 0 bases, with 10 bases between them. CDR3 sequence: CASSYSGFDSTDTQYF. The DNA for the CDR3 is TGTGCCAGCAGTTACTCGGGCTTCGACAGCACAGATACGCAGTATTTT.

The rearrangement uses TRBV28 and TRBJ1-4; D is undetermined. This CDR3 has 11 residues. Trimming cost V 2 bases and J 11 bases, with 6 bases left between them. In germline, CDR1 is MDHEN, CDR2 SYDVKM. CDR3 nucleotides: TGTGCCAGCAGTTTAGAGAAGAAACTGTTTTTT. Encoded protein: CASSLEKKLFF.

The rearrangement links TRBV13 to TRBJ2-7, with 12 positions matching TRBD2. This CDR3 contains 15 residues. The germline V gene has CDR1 PRHDT and CDR2 FYEKMQ (reference sequence). Trimming at V came to 6 bases and at J to 4 bases, leaving 7 bases not matched to a gene. CDR3 residues: CASRDRLAGEYEQYF. The CDR3 nucleotides read TGTGCCAGCAGGGATAGACTAGCGGGAGAATACGAGCAGTACTTC. The full variable domain, with the rest looked up from reference TRBV13 and TRBJ2-7, is AAGVIQSPRHLIKEKRETATLKCYPIPRHDTVYWYQQGPGQDPQFLISFYEKMQSDKGSIPDRFSAQQFSDYHSELNMSSLELGDSALYFCASRDRLAGEYEQYFGPGTRLTVT.

CDR3 coding DNA: TGTGCCAGTAGTATTCGGGGGGGGATGGTGAATGAGCAGTTCTTC. Its protein product is CASSIRGGMVNEQFF. The gene calls are TRBV19 and TRBJ2-1, with TRBD2 identical over 8 bases. The CDR3 has 15 amino acids. V lost 3 bases and J lost 7; bases outside the gene matches: 8. Per the germline V gene, CDR1 is LNHDA and CDR2 is SQIVND (reference sequence).

This clone has more than one count but fewer than ten. V usage is TRBV20-1 and J usage is TRBJ2-1; the D gene is possibly TRBD2 (5 bases). Germline V gene data show CDR1 as DFQATT and CDR2 as SNEGSKA (reference sequence). This CDR3 spans 12 amino acids. Trimming cost V 3 bases and J 6 bases, with 9 bases left between them. The CDR3 reads CSASTSINEQFF. The CDR3 bases are TGCAGTGCTAGTACTAGTATCAATGAGCAGTTCTTC.

The CDR3 DNA follows: TGCGCCAGCAGCCGAAGGCCGGGACAGGGAGCGGGAGCTCCCGAGCAGTACTTC. It translates to CASSRRPGQGAGAPEQYF. The genes are TRBV4-1 and TRBJ2-7, with a weak D call TRBD1 (9 bases). Germline V lookup: CDR1 MGHRA, CDR2 YSYEKL. The V gene lost 4 bases and the J gene lost 6 bases, with 28 bases spanning the gap. This CDR3 has 18 amino acids.